This T cell receptor beta chain came from a study of CD8 T cells in Susac syndrome. The CDR3 totals 14 residues. Trimming stripped 4 bases from V and 3 bases from J, with 13 bases between. Germline CDR1 reads LGHNA; CDR2 reads YSLEER. Concerning this clonotype: What it binds is unknown.

Random hexamers were used to reverse transcribe the RNA input (roughly 0.5 to 1 ug). TCRdb used MiXCR to reprocess the immunoSEQ multiplex PCR reads, holding one entry per CDR3 protein. Of tens of thousands of distinct CDR3 sequences detected, roughly 96% appear once; the ten largest clones hold approximately 0.57%. FACS was used to enrich TEMRA cells, whereas the CD8+ and CD4+ T cells were obtained by negative isolation. Whole-study findings and limits: There were some 16 Susac-specific public clones in total CD8+ repertoires and roughly five in CD8+ TEMRA repertoires.

The source of this sequence is a human donor with Susac syndrome. This chain uses TRBV4-3 with TRBJ2-7; D is tentatively TRBD1 or TRBD2 (5 bases each). Sequencing was carried out using CD8+ T cells from PBMCs. The CDR3 spells CASSRTRGYYEQYF. The CDR3 bases are TGCGCCAGCAGCCGGACGAGGGGTTACTACGAGCAGTACTTC.